This is a list of T cell receptor beta chains from one sample in a study of control samples from healthy donors and cancer patients. Sequencing used immunoSEQ multiplex PCR; TCRdb keeps in-frame clones, though not all of them. The sample has tens of thousands of clones, more than 70% seen once. Sequencing was done on a sample of blood. These receptors all come from a woman between 45 and 60 years old in good health. The CDR3 runs from the conserved cysteine through the conserved F or W. A D gene is named only where the DNA matches it firmly. Some rows mark clone size as missing; the rest say once, few, many or name a class of expanded clone.

V,J,D,size,CDR3,DNA
TRBV13,TRBJ2-7,NA,NA,CASSRQHPDITRVTGYEQYF,TGTGCCAGCAGCCGACAGCACCCGGACATTACAAGGGTTACAGGCTACGAGCAGTACTTC
TRBV27,TRBJ2-7,TRBD1,many,CASSLRTGFIKQYF,TGTGCCAGCAGCCTAAGGACAGGGTTTATCAAGCAGTACTTC
TRBV5-1,TRBJ1-2,TRBD1,NA,CASSYRQGASDIYGYTF,TGCGCCAGCAGCTACCGACAGGGGGCTTCTGATATCTATGGCTACACCTTC
TRBV18,TRBJ1-6,NA,NA,CASSRQASGSYNSPLHF,TGTGCCAGCTCCCGACAGGCTTCGGGGTCCTATAATTCACCCCTCCACTTT
TRBV5-4,TRBJ2-3,TRBD1,NA,CASGQGFGTGTDTQYF,TGTGCCAGCGGACAGGGTTTTGGTACTGGCACAGATACGCAGTATTTT
TRBV9,TRBJ2-1,TRBD2,many,CASSEELAGGEQFF,TGTGCCAGCAGCGAGGAACTAGCGGGGGGCGAGCAGTTCTTC
TRBV19,TRBJ1-3,NA,NA,CASRRSSGNTIYF,TGTGCCAGTAGACGTTCCTCTGGAAACACCATATATTTT
TRBV6-6,TRBJ2-7,NA,NA,CASRKGTGSSYEQYF,TGTGCCAGCCGAAAAGGGACGGGGAGCTCCTACGAGCAGTACTTC
TRBV5-1,TRBJ1-1,NA,NA,CASSADGYTEAFF,TGCGCCAGCAGCGCGGACGGTTACACTGAAGCTTTCTTT
TRBV30,TRBJ1-1,NA,NA,CAWGGTEAFF,TGTGCCTGGGGGGGCACTGAAGCTTTCTTT
TRBV27,TRBJ2-7,NA,NA,CASSPQGLNPDEQYF,TGTGCCAGCAGCCCCCAGGGCCTAAACCCAGACGAGCAGTACTTC
TRBV6-5,TRBJ1-1,TRBD1,NA,CASSRDSNTEAFF,TGTGCCAGCAGCCGGGACAGTAACACTGAAGCTTTCTTT
TRBV7-2,TRBJ1-2,NA,NA,CASSLYGYTF,TGTGCCAGCAGCTTATATGGCTACACCTTC
TRBV4-2,TRBJ1-5,NA,NA,CASSQGDLSGMGQPQHF,TGTGCCAGCAGCCAAGGGGATCTATCGGGAATGGGTCAGCCCCAGCATTTT
TRBV19,TRBJ2-2,NA,once,CASSIGQGANTGELFF,TGTGCCAGTAGTATCGGGCAGGGCGCGAACACCGGGGAGCTGTTTTTT
TRBV7-6,TRBJ2-2,TRBD1,NA,CASSYRGIANTGELFF,TGTGCCAGCAGCTACAGGGGGATCGCGAACACCGGGGAGCTGTTTTTT
TRBV6-5,TRBJ1-2,TRBD1,NA,CASSYRTGGGYTF,TGTGCCAGCAGTTACAGGACAGGGGGAGGCTACACCTTC
TRBV6-5,TRBJ2-7,NA,NA,CASIGTAYYEQYF,TGTGCCAGCATAGGAACAGCCTACTACGAGCAGTACTTC
TRBV3-1/TRBV3-2,TRBJ2-4,NA,NA,CASSQVVSGAKNIQYF,TGTGCCAGCAGCCAAGTCGTTTCCGGGGCCAAAAACATTCAGTACTTC
TRBV5-1,TRBJ1-2,NA,NA,CASSLGGGSFRENGYTF,TGCGCCAGCAGCTTGGGTGGGGGGAGCTTCAGGGAGAATGGCTACACCTTC
TRBV15,TRBJ2-1,NA,NA,CATSRLGTYNEQFF,TGTGCCACCAGCAGATTGGGGACCTACAATGAGCAGTTCTTC
TRBV5-1,TRBJ1-6,TRBD1,NA,CASGDSSNSPLHF,TGCGCCAGCGGGGACAGTTCCAATTCACCCCTCCACTTT
TRBV15,TRBJ1-1,NA,NA,CATSRDPDYTEAFF,TGTGCCACCAGCAGAGACCCGGACTACACTGAAGCTTTCTTT
TRBV11-2,TRBJ1-3,NA,few,CASSLGWAGYSGNTIYF,TGTGCCAGCAGCTTAGGGTGGGCAGGGTACTCTGGAAACACCATATATTTT
TRBV7-9,TRBJ2-7,NA,few,CASSDSYEQYF,TGTGCCAGCAGCGACTCCTACGAGCAGTACTTC
TRBV6-1,TRBJ1-1,NA,NA,CASREGGAEAFF,TGTGCCAGCAGGGAAGGGGGGGCTGAAGCTTTCTTT
TRBV28,TRBJ1-1,TRBD1,NA,CASGLPGQGAAFF,TGTGCCAGCGGCTTGCCGGGACAGGGGGCAGCTTTCTTT
TRBV11-3,TRBJ2-3,NA,NA,CASSVGGDTDTQYF,TGTGCCAGCAGCGTTGGGGGTGACACAGATACGCAGTATTTT
TRBV2,TRBJ2-7,NA,NA,CAGNERDPNEQYF,TGTGCCGGTAATGAGAGGGATCCCAACGAGCAGTACTTC
TRBV7-2,TRBJ2-2,TRBD1,NA,CASSEFPVGTANTGELFF,TGTGCCAGCAGCGAATTTCCGGTAGGGACAGCGAACACCGGGGAGCTGTTTTTT
TRBV28,TRBJ2-2,TRBD2,NA,CASTGGTNTGELFF,TGTGCCAGCACCGGGGGGACTAACACCGGGGAGCTGTTTTTT
TRBV9,TRBJ2-6,TRBD2,NA,CASSVARLAGSGANVLTF,TGTGCCAGCAGCGTAGCACGGCTAGCGGGGTCTGGGGCCAACGTCCTGACTTTC
TRBV7-8,TRBJ1-2,NA,NA,CASSLARGRDGYTF,TGTGCCAGCAGCTTAGCCCGGGGTAGGGATGGCTACACCTTC
TRBV5-1,TRBJ2-7,NA,NA,CASSLVGGGEQYF,TGCGCCAGCAGCTTGGTTGGGGGAGGCGAGCAGTACTTC
TRBV11-2,TRBJ2-7,NA,once,CASSLGTNPSYEQYF,TGTGCCAGCAGCTTAGGGACTAACCCCTCCTACGAGCAGTACTTC
TRBV7-8,TRBJ1-5,NA,NA,CASSLWATENQPQHF,TGTGCCAGCAGCTTATGGGCCACGGAAAATCAGCCCCAGCATTTT
TRBV3-1/TRBV3-2,TRBJ1-5,NA,NA,CASSPLGGVQPQHF,TGTGCCAGCAGCCCTCTGGGGGGAGTTCAGCCCCAGCATTTT
TRBV6-6,TRBJ2-7,NA,once,CASRDYTYEQYF,TGTGCCAGCAGGGACTACACCTACGAGCAGTACTTC
TRBV12-3/TRBV12-4,TRBJ1-2,NA,NA,CASSLKGGYGYTF,TGTGCCAGCAGTTTAAAGGGGGGTTATGGCTACACCTTC
TRBV18,TRBJ2-3,TRBD1,NA,CASSALGGWESDTQYF,TGTGCCAGCTCAGCGCTAGGGGGCTGGGAATCAGATACGCAGTATTTT
TRBV27,TRBJ1-1,NA,NA,CASRSGVYTEAFF,TGTGCCAGCAGGTCAGGGGTGTACACTGAAGCTTTCTTT
TRBV10-1,TRBJ2-1,NA,NA,CASSANREGGEQFF,TGCGCCAGCAGTGCAAACAGGGAGGGAGGGGAGCAGTTCTTC
TRBV27,TRBJ1-4,NA,NA,CASSLSITGPLLTNEKLFF,TGTGCCAGCAGTTTATCGATCACAGGTCCCCTGTTGACTAATGAAAAACTGTTTTTT
TRBV19,TRBJ1-2,NA,NA,CASSNDGLYGYTF,TGTGCCAGTAGCAATGACGGCCTCTATGGCTACACCTTC
TRBV19,TRBJ2-1,NA,once,CASSIVEGPRFF,TGTGCCAGTAGTATAGTAGAGGGTCCCCGGTTCTTC
TRBV27,TRBJ1-2,NA,NA,CASMSPGLYGYTF,TGTGCCAGCATGAGCCCGGGTCTCTATGGCTACACCTTC
TRBV5-1,TRBJ2-7,TRBD1,NA,CASSLVGQGSYEQYF,TGCGCCAGCAGCTTGGTTGGACAGGGCTCCTACGAGCAGTACTTC
TRBV3-1/TRBV3-2,TRBJ2-3,NA,NA,CASSQVADTQYF,TGTGCCAGCAGCCAAGTAGCGGATACGCAGTATTTT
TRBV12-3/TRBV12-4,TRBJ1-2,TRBD1,NA,CASSYLNRGGYTF,TGTGCCAGCAGTTATCTGAACAGGGGTGGCTACACCTTC
TRBV10-2,TRBJ1-2,NA,NA,CASGGGGEGYTF,TGCGCCAGCGGGGGTGGCGGTGAGGGCTACACCTTC
TRBV10-3,TRBJ2-1,NA,NA,CAIRRDLAYNEQFF,TGTGCCATCAGACGGGACTTAGCTTACAATGAGCAGTTCTTC
TRBV27,TRBJ2-7,NA,NA,CASSLARGFDYEQYF,TGTGCCAGCAGTTTAGCAAGGGGATTCGATTACGAGCAGTACTTC
TRBV6-6,TRBJ1-6,NA,NA,CASSPPQGGLSPLHF,TGTGCCAGCAGTCCCCCCCAGGGAGGATTGTCACCCCTCCACTTT
TRBV27,TRBJ2-2,TRBD1,NA,CASRKLRDRGLEELFF,TGTGCCAGCAGAAAACTCCGGGACAGGGGGCTTGAGGAGCTGTTTTTT
TRBV30,TRBJ2-7,NA,NA,CAWSLISYEQYF,TGTGCCTGGAGTCTAATTTCATACGAGCAGTACTTC
TRBV10-3,TRBJ1-1,TRBD1,NA,CAIRPISGQGRNTEAFF,TGTGCCATCAGGCCAATATCGGGACAGGGGAGGAACACTGAAGCTTTCTTT
TRBV6-6,TRBJ2-1,NA,NA,CASSYSNYEQFF,TGTGCCAGCAGTTACTCGAATTATGAGCAGTTCTTC
TRBV21-1,TRBJ2-6,NA,NA,CASRTPGQGYSGANVLTF,TGTGCCAGCAGGACCCCGGGACAGGGCTACTCTGGGGCCAACGTCCTGACTTTC
TRBV11-2,TRBJ1-5,NA,NA,CASSLYPDQPQHF,TGTGCCAGCAGCTTATATCCCGATCAGCCCCAGCATTTT